This T cell receptor beta chain is drawn from a study of OX40 agonist ivuxolimab in advanced cancers. Study-level results: Patients who responded partially at 0.1-3.0 mg/kg showed clonal expansion ranking among the lowest. The study found that CD8+ T cells averaged more expanded clones than CD4+.

Concerning this clone itself: Its specificity is not known.

This CDR3 spans 15 amino acids. Germline V gives CDR1 LNHDA, CDR2 SQIVND (reference sequence). The germline V and J ends were trimmed by 6 bases and 1 base, with 15 bases remaining between them. TCRdb's copy holds only in-frame clones and misses some; the assay was immunoSEQ multiplex PCR. The table has tens of thousands of clones, more than 90% seen once; the top ten hold 3% to 3.5%. The rearrangement joins TRBV19 to TRBJ1-1; TRBD1 is a possible D gene (6 bases). The sample in question was CD4+ or CD8+ T cells sorted from blood, obtained in a trial of the OX40 agonist ivuxolimab. The sequence was collected from an adult with an advanced solid tumor such as melanoma, head and neck, liver or kidney cancer. CDR3 in amino acids: CASSSGGAPNTEAFF. CDR3 DNA: TGTGCCAGTAGCAGCGGGGGGGCGCCGAACACTGAAGCTTTCTTT.